Sequencing of this T cell receptor beta chain was carried out in a study of tumor and adjacent non-tumor tissue in lung cancer. The library came from three nested PCR rounds adapted from ARM-PCR protocols. Via MiXCR, TCRdb re-called the multiplex PCR reads, giving one row per CDR3 protein. Here the sample spans under 95,000 distinct CDR3 sequences, roughly three fifths being singletons. On this clonotype itself: At one end, the junction sequence differs from germline, possibly due to a read error.

RNA was extracted from bulk tissue without any cell sorting. The length of the CDR3 is 12 residues. CDR1 and CDR2 (germline): SEHNR, FQNEAQ (reference sequence). The V call is TRBV7-9, the J call TRBJ2-7; D not certain. The sample consisted of lung tumor tissue. This TCR came from a man aged 70-80 years with non-small cell lung cancer. In nucleotides, the CDR3 is TGTGCCAGTAGCTCACAGAATTACCAGCAGTACTTC. It encodes CASSSQNYQQYF.